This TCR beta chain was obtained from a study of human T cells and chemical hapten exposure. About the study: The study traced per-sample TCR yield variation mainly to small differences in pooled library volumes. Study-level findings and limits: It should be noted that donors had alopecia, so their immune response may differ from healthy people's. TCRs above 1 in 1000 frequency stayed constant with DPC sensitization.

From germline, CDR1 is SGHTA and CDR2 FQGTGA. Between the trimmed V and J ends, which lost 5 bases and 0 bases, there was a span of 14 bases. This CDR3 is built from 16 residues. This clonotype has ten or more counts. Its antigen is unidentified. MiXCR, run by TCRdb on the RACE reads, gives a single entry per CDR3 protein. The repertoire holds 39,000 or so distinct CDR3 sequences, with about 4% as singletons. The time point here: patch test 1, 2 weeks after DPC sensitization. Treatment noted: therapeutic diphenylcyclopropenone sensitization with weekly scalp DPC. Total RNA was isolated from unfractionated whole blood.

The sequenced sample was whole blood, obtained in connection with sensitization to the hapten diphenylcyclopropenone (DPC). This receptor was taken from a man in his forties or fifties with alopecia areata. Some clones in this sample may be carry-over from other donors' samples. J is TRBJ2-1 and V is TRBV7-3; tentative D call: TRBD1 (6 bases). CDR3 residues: CASSPNQGSSYNEQFF. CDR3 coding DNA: TGTGCCAGCAGCCCAAATCAGGGGAGCTCCTACAATGAGCAGTTCTTC.